What follows are 24 T cell receptor beta chains derived from one specimen sequenced in a study of PD-L1 blockade in urothelial cancer. Clones were read by immunoSEQ multiplex PCR, and TCRdb kept only the in-frame ones, dropping some. In the table there are about 86,000 clones, more than 75% of which are singletons. The time point was: pretreatment peripheral blood. The sequencing here drew on PBMCs, taken around atezolizumab (anti-PD-L1) treatment. These receptors all come from a man aged 55-75 years with urothelial cancer.

The chain carries TRBV2 and TRBJ1-5, with D perhaps TRBD1 (6 bases). V shed 8 bases and J shed 7 bases, with 21 bases lying between them. This CDR3 region has 15 residues. Germline V gene data show CDR1 as SNHLY and CDR2 as FYNNEI. The CDR3 region has the DNA TGTGCCAGCGATGAAGGGCAGGGGTTAGGGCAGCCCCAGCATTTT. Amino acids: CASDEGQGLGQPQHF. The variable domain in full, completed from reference TRBV2 and TRBJ1-5, reads EPEVTQTPSHQVTQMGQEVILRCVPISNHLYFYWYRQILGQKVEFLVSFYNNEISEKSEIFDDQFSVERPDGSNFTLKIRSTKLEDSAMYFCASDEGQGLGQPQHFGDGTRLSIL.

The gene calls are TRBV2 and TRBJ1-2; D is perhaps TRBD1 (5 bases). The CDR3 contains 15 residues. Trimming took 5 bases from V and 8 from J, leaving 21 bases between them. Germline CDR1 SNHLY, CDR2 FYNNEI. Written as DNA, the CDR3 is TGTGCCAGCAGTAAGGTTGGGGCCGTCTCGAACGGCTACACCTTC. Protein: CASSKVGAVSNGYTF.

DNA for the CDR3: TGTGCCAGCAGCCGAACGGGGGTCAATCAGCCCCAGCATTTT. Translating gives CASSRTGVNQPQHF. This chain links TRBV6-6 with TRBJ1-5; TRBD1 is a possible D gene (5 bases). The CDR3 has 14 residues. Per the germline V gene, CDR1 is MNHNY and CDR2 is SVGAGI (reference sequence). V gave up 6 bases and J gave up 3 bases, with 12 bases separating them.

The rearrangement uses TRBV30 and TRBJ2-5, with D possibly matching TRBD2 (7 bases). This CDR3 is built from 15 residues. Trimming removed 8 bases at V and 4 bases at J, with 23 bases between. Per the germline V gene, CDR1 is GTSNPN and CDR2 is SVGIG (reference sequence). The CDR3 region is CAGGGLRKSGETQYF. In DNA form, the CDR3 reads TGTGCCGGCGGGGGCCTTAGAAAGTCCGGAGAGACCCAGTACTTC.

This clone was detected once. V is TRBV7-3 and J is TRBJ2-7, with D unclear. The CDR3 totals 13 residues. Trimming removed 0 bases from V and 7 bases from J, with 10 bases in between. Per germline, CDR1 SGHTA and CDR2 FQGTGA. For the CDR3, the DNA is TGTGCCAGCAGCTTAACGACCGTGACAGAGCAGTACTTC. This codes for CASSLTTVTEQYF.

The chain couples TRBV10-3 to TRBJ2-7, with D possibly matching TRBD1 (6 bases). V dropped 9 bases and J dropped 1 base, with 16 bases sitting between them. This CDR3 has 14 residues. Germline V lookup: CDR1 ENHRY, CDR2 SYGVKD. The CDR3 DNA reads TGTGCCATGAGGCTTGAGCAGGGGTCCTACGAGCAGTACTTC. It encodes CAMRLEQGSYEQYF.

This clone has only a few counts. This chain uses TRBV10-2 with TRBJ2-1; D call uncertain. Germline CDR1 reads WSHSY; CDR2 reads SAAADI. The CDR3 runs to 15 residues. Trimming pared 3 bases from V and 7 bases from J, leaving 16 bases between. CDR3 nucleotides: TGCGCCAGCAGTGACCCTGCATTTAGGAGAAATGAGCAGTTCTTC. Translating it yields CASSDPAFRRNEQFF.

This chain links TRBV28 with TRBJ2-3; 7 bases match TRBD2. Germline V lookup: CDR1 MDHEN, CDR2 SYDVKM. Trimming cost V 6 bases and J 3 bases; bases outside gene matches: 12. The CDR3 sequence is 16 residues long. The CDR3 DNA sequence: TGTGCCAGCAGAAAGGGACTACCACTTGGGACAGATACGCAGTATTTT. Translated: CASRKGLPLGTDTQYF.

The count of this clone is one. V and J are TRBV30 and TRBJ1-3, with D tentatively TRBD1 (6 bases). This CDR3 is built from 14 residues. Germline lookup yields CDR1 GTSNPN and CDR2 SVGIG (reference sequence). The V gene lost 5 bases and the J gene lost 5 bases, with 16 bases spanning the gap. The CDR3 nucleotides are TGTGCCTGGGGGGCGGGAGGGGGAAGAAACACCATATATTTT. Protein: CAWGAGGGRNTIYF.

The chain is built from TRBV28 and TRBJ1-4; D might be TRBD1 (5 bases). In germline, CDR1 is MDHEN, CDR2 SYDVKM. Trimming pared 5 bases from V and 8 bases from J, leaving 18 bases between. The CDR3 loop spans 15 amino acids. CDR3 region: CASSPIGGNEEKLFF. The CDR3 DNA is TGTGCCAGCAGTCCGATTGGGGGGAATGAGGAAAAACTGTTTTTT.

CDR3 sequence: CASSLGLRGKETQYF. CDR3 in DNA: TGTGCCAGCAGCTTGGGGCTGAGGGGGAAAGAGACCCAGTACTTC. The gene calls are TRBV5-6 and TRBJ2-5, with a tentative D call TRBD1 (6 bases). V was shortened by 0 bases and J by 3 bases, with 12 bases between the two germline ends. The CDR3 spans 15 residues. Germline assignment: CDR1 SGHDT and CDR2 YYEEEE.

CDR3 nucleotide sequence: TGTGCCAGAAGCTTGATAGGACAGGGGTCCGGCTACACCTTC. It translates to CARSLIGQGSGYTF. This chain uses TRBV5-3 with TRBJ1-2; 9 positions match TRBD1. TRBV5-3 is sorted into the ORF group, with uncertain function. The CDR3 has 14 amino acids. V lost 1 base to trimming and J lost 8 bases; unmatched junction nucleotides: 6.

This sequence joins TRBV5-1 and TRBJ1-2; 8 bases agree with TRBD1. Germline V gives CDR1 SGHRS, CDR2 YFSETQ. V lost 5 bases to trimming and J lost 6 bases; unmatched junction nucleotides: 9. This CDR3 spans 14 amino acids. Written as DNA, the CDR3 is TGCGCCAGCAGATCTCCGGGACAGGCTAATGGCTACACCTTC. The encoded protein is CASRSPGQANGYTF.

The chain employs TRBV7-9 and TRBJ1-5; D not certain. Trimming cost V 6 bases and J 4 bases, with 13 bases left between them. Germline V gene sequence: CDR1 SEHNR, CDR2 FQNEAQ (reference sequence). The CDR3 is 14 amino acids. The CDR3 sequence is CASSGGPANQPQHF. The CDR3 region has the DNA TGTGCCAGCAGTGGCGGGCCCGCAAATCAGCCCCAGCATTTT. The full variable domain, with the rest looked up from reference TRBV7-9 and TRBJ1-5, is DTGVSQNPRHKITKRGQNVTFRCDPISEHNRLYWYRQTLGQGPEFLTYFQNEAQLEKSRLLSDRFSAERPKGSFSTLEIQRTEQGDSAMYLCASSGGPANQPQHFGDGTRLSIL.

V is TRBV10-3 and J is TRBJ1-6; D is unclear. CDR1 is ENHRY and CDR2 is SYGVKD in the germline V gene. This CDR3 has 13 amino acids. Trimming shortened V by 4 bases and J by 14 bases, and 15 bases separated the two germline ends. The DNA for the CDR3 is TGTGCCATCAGTGGGTCCCCCGAGGAAACCCTCCACTTT. This codes for CAISGSPEETLHF.

This rearrangement joins TRBV9 to TRBJ1-1, with D possibly TRBD1 on 6 matching bases. CDR1 SGDLS and CDR2 YYNGEE come from the germline V gene. Trimming took off 0 bases at V and 4 bases at J, with 13 bases between the two ends. The CDR3 spans 15 residues. The CDR3 DNA is TGTGCCAGCAGCGTAGGGACAGTGATTACCACTGAAGCTTTCTTT. Translation: CASSVGTVITTEAFF.

The V call is TRBV6-5, the J call TRBJ1-1; 12 bases are shared with TRBD1. J lost 5 bases, V lost 4 bases, and 5 bases had no gene match. This CDR3 has 15 residues. Germline lookup yields CDR1 MNHEY and CDR2 SVGAGI. CDR3 bases: TGTGCCAGCAGTTCGGGACAGGGGGCGAGGACTGAAGCTTTCTTT. It is translated as CASSSGQGARTEAFF.

The chain combines TRBV4-1 with TRBJ1-5, with D perhaps TRBD1 (6 bases). CDR1 and CDR2 (germline): MGHRA, YSYEKL. Trimming cost V 4 bases and J 0 bases, with 16 bases left between them. This CDR3 has 17 residues. CDR3 amino acids: CASSRGDRTRSNQPQHF. CDR3 nucleotides: TGCGCCAGCAGCCGGGGAGACAGGACCCGTAGCAATCAGCCCCAGCATTTT.

This chain links TRBV9 with TRBJ2-1, with D tentatively TRBD2 (6 bases). CDR1 SGDLS and CDR2 YYNGEE come from the germline V gene. The CDR3 sequence is 15 residues long. V lost 0 bases and J 5 bases, leaving 12 bases between the germline ends. The CDR3 loop reads CASSVVTSLHNEQFF. The CDR3 bases are TGTGCCAGCAGCGTAGTTACTAGCCTGCACAATGAGCAGTTCTTC.

The table lists this clone with a few counts. The chain has TRBV19 and TRBJ1-5; the D gene is possibly TRBD1 (6 bases). CDR3 length: 15 amino acids. Per germline, CDR1 LNHDA and CDR2 SQIVND (reference sequence). V shed 6 bases and J shed 5 bases, with 17 bases lying between them. Here the CDR3 reads CASRAGARGDQPQHF. CDR3 coding DNA: TGTGCCAGTAGGGCAGGGGCCAGAGGAGATCAGCCCCAGCATTTT.

The chain links TRBV5-1 to TRBJ2-2; 7 positions agree with TRBD2. This CDR3 is built from 15 residues. Germline assignment: CDR1 SGHRS and CDR2 YFSETQ. V lost 5 bases, J lost 3 bases, and 7 bases stayed unmatched. CDR3 residues: CASSKLLADTGELFF. The DNA of the CDR3 is TGCGCCAGCAGTAAACTCCTAGCGGACACCGGGGAGCTGTTTTTT.

The chain couples TRBV5-1 to TRBJ1-2; 9 bases line up with TRBD1. Germline loops: CDR1 SGHRS, CDR2 YFSETQ. The V segment lost 5 bases and the J segment 6 bases; nucleotides outside the gene matches: 17. The CDR3 runs 17 residues. The CDR3: CASSLTPTGTGFHGYTF. The CDR3 DNA reads TGCGCCAGCAGTCTTACACCCACCGGGACAGGGTTTCATGGCTACACCTTC. The whole variable domain, filled in from reference TRBV5-1 and TRBJ1-2, reads KAGVTQTPRYLIKTRGQQVTLSCSPISGHRSVSWYQQTPGQGLQFLFEYFSETQRNKGNFPGRFSGRQFSNSRSEMNVSTLELGDSALYLCASSLTPTGTGFHGYTFGSGTRLTVV.

CDR3 region: CSVERVAGGRYEQYF. The CDR3 nucleotides read TGCAGCGTTGAACGGGTAGCGGGAGGGAGATACGAGCAGTACTTC. This chain connects TRBV29-1 to TRBJ2-7; 11 nucleotides agree with TRBD2. The CDR3 is 15 residues long. Trimming at V came to 2 bases and at J to 4 bases, leaving 7 bases not matched to a gene. Per the germline V gene, CDR1 is SQVTM and CDR2 is ANQGSEA.

The chain has TRBV6-1 and TRBJ2-3; TRBD2 matches 8 bases. The junction had 9 bases not matched to a gene; V was cut back by 10 bases and J by 0 bases. CDR3 length: 15 residues. Germline V gives CDR1 MNHNS, CDR2 SASEGT. CDR3 region: CAITERERSTDTQYF. The CDR3 DNA reads as TGTGCCATCACGGAGCGGGAGCGGAGCACAGATACGCAGTATTTT.